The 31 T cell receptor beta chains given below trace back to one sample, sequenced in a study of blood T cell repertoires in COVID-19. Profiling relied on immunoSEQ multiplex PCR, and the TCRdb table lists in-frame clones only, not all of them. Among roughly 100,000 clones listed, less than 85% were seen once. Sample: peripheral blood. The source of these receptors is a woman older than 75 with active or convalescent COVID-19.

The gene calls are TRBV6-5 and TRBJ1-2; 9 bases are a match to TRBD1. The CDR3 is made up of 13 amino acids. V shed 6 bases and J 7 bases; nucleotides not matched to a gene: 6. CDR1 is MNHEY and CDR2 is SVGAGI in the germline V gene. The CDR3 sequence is CASRQGAMSGYTF. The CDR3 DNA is TGTGCCAGCAGACAGGGGGCAATGAGTGGCTACACCTTC.

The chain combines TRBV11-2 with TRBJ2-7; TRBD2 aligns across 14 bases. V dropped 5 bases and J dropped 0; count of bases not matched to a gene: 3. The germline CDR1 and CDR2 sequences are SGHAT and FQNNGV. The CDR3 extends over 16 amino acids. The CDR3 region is CASSPGTSGSSYEQYF. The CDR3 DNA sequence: TGTGCCAGCAGCCCCGGGACTAGCGGGAGCTCCTACGAGCAGTACTTC.

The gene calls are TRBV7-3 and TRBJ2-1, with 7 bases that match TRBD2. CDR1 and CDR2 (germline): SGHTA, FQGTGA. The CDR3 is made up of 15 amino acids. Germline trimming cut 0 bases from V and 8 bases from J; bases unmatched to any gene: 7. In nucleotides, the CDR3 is TGTGCCAGCAGCTTAACGGGGGAGGGCCGCTATGAGCAGTTCTTC. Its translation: CASSLTGEGRYEQFF.

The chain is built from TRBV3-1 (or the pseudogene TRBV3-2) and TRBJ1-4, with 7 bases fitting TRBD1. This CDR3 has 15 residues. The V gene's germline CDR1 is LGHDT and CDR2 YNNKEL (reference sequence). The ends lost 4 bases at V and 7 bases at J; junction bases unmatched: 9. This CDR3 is CASSPRQGLGEKLFF. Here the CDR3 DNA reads TGTGCCAGCAGCCCCAGACAGGGATTGGGTGAAAAACTGTTTTTT.

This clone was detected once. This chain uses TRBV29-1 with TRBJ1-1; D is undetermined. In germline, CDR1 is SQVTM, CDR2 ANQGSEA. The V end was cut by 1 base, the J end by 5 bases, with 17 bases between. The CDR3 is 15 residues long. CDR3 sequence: CSVEVKYWGETEAFF. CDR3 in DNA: TGCAGCGTTGAAGTTAAGTATTGGGGAGAAACTGAAGCTTTCTTT.

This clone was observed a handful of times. CDR3 region: CASSWGQGVTKAFF. The CDR3 DNA reads TGTGCCAGCAGCTGGGGACAGGGAGTAACGAAAGCTTTCTTT. V gene TRBV11-1 combines with J gene TRBJ1-1; 9 bases line up with TRBD1. The ends lost 4 bases at V and 9 bases at J; junction bases unmatched: 9. The CDR3 totals 14 residues. CDR1 SGHAT and CDR2 FQDESV come from the germline V gene (reference sequence). The variable domain in full, completed from reference TRBV11-1 and TRBJ1-1, reads EAEVAQSPRYKITEKSQAVAFWCDPISGHATLYWYRQILGQGPELLVQFQDESVVDDSQLPKDRFSAERLKGVDSTLKIQPAELGDSAMYLCASSWGQGVTKAFFGQGTRLTVV.

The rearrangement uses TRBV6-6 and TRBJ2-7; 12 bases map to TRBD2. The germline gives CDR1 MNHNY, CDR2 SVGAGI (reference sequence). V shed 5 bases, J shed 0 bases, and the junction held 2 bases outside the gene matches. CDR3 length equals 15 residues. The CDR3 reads CASSASGRGSYEQYF. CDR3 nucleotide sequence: TGTGCCAGCAGTGCTAGCGGGAGGGGCTCCTACGAGCAGTACTTC.

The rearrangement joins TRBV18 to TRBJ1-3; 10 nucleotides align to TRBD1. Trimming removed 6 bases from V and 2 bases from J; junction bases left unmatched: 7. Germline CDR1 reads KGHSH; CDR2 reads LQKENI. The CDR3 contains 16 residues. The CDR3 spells CASSRDRGLAGNTIYF. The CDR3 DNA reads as TGTGCCAGCTCCCGAGACAGGGGGCTGGCTGGAAACACCATATATTTT. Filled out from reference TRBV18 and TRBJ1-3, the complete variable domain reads NAGVMQNPRHLVRRRGQEARLRCSPMKGHSHVYWYRQLPEEGLKFMVYLQKENIIDESGMPKERFSAEFPKEGPSILRIQQVVRGDSAAYFCASSRDRGLAGNTIYFGEGSWLTVV.

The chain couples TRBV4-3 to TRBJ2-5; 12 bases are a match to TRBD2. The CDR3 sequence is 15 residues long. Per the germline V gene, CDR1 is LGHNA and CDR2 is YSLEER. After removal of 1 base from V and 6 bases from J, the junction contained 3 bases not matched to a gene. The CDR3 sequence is CASSQGLAGAKTQYF. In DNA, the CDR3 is TGCGCCAGCAGCCAAGGACTAGCGGGAGCAAAGACCCAGTACTTC.

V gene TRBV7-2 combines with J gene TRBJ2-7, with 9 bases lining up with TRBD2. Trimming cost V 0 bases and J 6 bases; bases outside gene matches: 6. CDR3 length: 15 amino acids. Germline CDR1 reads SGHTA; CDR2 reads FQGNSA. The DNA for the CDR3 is TGTGCCAGCAGCTTAGCGGCGGGAGGGCCCCTCGAGCAGTACTTC. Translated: CASSLAAGGPLEQYF.

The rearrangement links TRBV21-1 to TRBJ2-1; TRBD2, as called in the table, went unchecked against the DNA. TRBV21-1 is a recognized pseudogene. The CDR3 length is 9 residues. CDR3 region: CASRAKQFF. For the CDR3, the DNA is TGTGCCAGCCGAGCTAAGCAGTTCTTC.

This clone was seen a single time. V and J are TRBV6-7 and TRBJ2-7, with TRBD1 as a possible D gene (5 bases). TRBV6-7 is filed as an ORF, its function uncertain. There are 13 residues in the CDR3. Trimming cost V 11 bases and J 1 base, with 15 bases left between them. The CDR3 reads CAGPAGWSYEQYF. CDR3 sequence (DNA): TGTGCCGGACCGGCAGGGTGGTCCTACGAGCAGTACTTC.

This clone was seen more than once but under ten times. The CDR3 reads CASSLAGSSGNTIYF. In DNA form, the CDR3 reads TGTGCCAGCAGCTTAGCGGGGTCCTCTGGAAACACCATATATTTT. V and J are TRBV11-2 and TRBJ1-3; D gene ambiguous. The CDR3 has 15 residues. The V and J ends lost 1 base and 0 bases respectively, with 7 bases between them. CDR1 and CDR2 from the germline V gene are SGHAT and FQNNGV.

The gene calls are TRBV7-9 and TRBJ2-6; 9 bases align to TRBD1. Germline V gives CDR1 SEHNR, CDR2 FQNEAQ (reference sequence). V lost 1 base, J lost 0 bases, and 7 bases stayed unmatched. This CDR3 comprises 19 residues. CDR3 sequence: CASSLVTGTGFSGANVLTF. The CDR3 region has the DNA TGTGCCAGCAGCTTAGTAACGGGGACAGGGTTCTCTGGGGCCAACGTCCTGACTTTC.

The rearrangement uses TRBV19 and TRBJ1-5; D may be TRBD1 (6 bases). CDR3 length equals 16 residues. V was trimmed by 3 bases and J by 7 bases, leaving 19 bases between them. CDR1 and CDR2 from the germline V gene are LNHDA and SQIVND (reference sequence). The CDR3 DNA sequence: TGTGCCAGTAGTATGGGGGGGCTCGGTCATGGACAGCCCCAGCATTTT. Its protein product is CASSMGGLGHGQPQHF.

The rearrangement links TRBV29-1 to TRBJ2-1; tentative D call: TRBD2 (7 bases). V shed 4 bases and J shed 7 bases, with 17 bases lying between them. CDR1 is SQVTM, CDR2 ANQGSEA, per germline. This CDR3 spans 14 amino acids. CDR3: CSVAVEGGKNEQFF. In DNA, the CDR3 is TGCAGCGTTGCGGTGGAGGGGGGGAAAAATGAGCAGTTCTTC.

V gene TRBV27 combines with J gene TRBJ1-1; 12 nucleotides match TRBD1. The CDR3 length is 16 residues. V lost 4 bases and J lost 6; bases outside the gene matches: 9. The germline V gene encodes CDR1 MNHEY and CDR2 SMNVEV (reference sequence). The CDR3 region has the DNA TGTGCCAGCAGTTCACCCGCGGGACAGGGGGCTTCTGAAGCTTTCTTT. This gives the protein CASSSPAGQGASEAFF.

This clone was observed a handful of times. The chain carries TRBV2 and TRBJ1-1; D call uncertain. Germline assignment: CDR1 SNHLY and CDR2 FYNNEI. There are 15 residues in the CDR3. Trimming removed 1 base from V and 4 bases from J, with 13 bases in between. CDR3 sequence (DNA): TGTGCCAGCAGTGAAGGGGGAGGGTCGGGCACTGAAGCTTTCTTT. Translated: CASSEGGGSGTEAFF.

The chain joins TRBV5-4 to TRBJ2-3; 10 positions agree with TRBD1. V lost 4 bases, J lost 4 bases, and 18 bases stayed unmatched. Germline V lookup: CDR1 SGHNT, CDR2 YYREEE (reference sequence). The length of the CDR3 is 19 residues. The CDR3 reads CASSGDRGTTGVRSDTQYF. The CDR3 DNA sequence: TGTGCCAGCAGCGGGGACAGGGGTACGACGGGAGTGAGGTCAGATACGCAGTATTTT.

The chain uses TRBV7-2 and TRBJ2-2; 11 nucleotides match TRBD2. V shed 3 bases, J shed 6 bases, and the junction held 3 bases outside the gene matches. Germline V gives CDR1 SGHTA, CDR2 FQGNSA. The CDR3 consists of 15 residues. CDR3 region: CASSLGTSGAGELFF. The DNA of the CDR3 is TGTGCCAGCAGCTTGGGGACTAGCGGAGCCGGGGAGCTGTTTTTT.

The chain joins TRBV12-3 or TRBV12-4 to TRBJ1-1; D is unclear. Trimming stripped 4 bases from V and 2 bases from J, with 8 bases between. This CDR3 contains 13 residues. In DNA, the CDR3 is TGTGCCAGCAGTTCCGCTAGAAACACTGAAGCTTTCTTT. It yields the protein CASSSARNTEAFF.

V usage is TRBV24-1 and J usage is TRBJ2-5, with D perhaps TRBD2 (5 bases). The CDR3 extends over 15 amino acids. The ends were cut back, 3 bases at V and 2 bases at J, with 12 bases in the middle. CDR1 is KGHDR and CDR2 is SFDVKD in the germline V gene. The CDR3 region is CATSDPRTGQETQYF. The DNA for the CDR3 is TGTGCCACCAGTGATCCTCGGACTGGGCAAGAGACCCAGTACTTC.

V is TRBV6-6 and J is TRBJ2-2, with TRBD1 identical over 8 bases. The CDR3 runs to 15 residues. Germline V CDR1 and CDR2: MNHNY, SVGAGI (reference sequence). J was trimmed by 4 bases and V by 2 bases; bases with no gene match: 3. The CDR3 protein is CASSYAGTGTGELFF. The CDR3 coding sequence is TGTGCCAGCAGTTACGCTGGGACAGGCACCGGGGAGCTGTTTTTT.

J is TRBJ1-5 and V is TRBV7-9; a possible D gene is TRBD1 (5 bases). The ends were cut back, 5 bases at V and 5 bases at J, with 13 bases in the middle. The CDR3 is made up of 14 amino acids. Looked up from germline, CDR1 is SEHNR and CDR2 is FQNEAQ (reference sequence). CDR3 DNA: TGTGCCAGCAGCAAAAGTGGGGACTATCAGCCCCAGCATTTT. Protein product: CASSKSGDYQPQHF.

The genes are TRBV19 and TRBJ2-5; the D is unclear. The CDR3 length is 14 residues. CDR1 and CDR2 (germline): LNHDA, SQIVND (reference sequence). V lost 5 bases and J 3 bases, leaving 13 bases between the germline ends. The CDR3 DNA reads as TGTGCCAGTAGTGCCAGCAACAGTAAAGAGACCCAGTACTTC. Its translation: CASSASNSKETQYF.

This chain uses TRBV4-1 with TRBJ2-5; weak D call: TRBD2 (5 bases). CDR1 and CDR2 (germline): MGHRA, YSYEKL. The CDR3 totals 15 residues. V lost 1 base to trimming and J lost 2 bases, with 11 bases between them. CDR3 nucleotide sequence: TGCGCCAGCAGCCAAGGGAGTAGCGCTCAAGAGACCCAGTACTTC. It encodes CASSQGSSAQETQYF.

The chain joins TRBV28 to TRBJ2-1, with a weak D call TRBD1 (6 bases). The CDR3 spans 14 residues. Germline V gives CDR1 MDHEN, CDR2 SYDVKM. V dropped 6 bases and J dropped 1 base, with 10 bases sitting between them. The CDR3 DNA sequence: TGTGCCAGCAGCCAAGGGGGATCCTACAATGAGCAGTTCTTC. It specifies CASSQGGSYNEQFF.

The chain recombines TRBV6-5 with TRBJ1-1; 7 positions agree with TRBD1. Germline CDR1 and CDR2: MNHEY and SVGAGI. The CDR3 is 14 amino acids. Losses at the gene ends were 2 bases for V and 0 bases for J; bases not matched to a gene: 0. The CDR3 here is CASSYGQVNTEAFF. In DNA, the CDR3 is TGTGCCAGCAGTTACGGACAGGTGAACACTGAAGCTTTCTTT.

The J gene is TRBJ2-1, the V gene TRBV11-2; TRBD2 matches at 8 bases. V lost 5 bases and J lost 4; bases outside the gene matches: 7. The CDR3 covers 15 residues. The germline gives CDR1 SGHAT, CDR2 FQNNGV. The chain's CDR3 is CASSPGGGTYNEQFF. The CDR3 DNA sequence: TGTGCCAGCAGCCCTGGCGGGGGGACTTACAATGAGCAGTTCTTC.

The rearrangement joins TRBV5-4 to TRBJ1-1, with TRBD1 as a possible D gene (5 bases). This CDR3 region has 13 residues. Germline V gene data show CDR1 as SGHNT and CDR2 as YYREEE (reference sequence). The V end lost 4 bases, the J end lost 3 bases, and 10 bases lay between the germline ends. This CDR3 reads CASSARQYTEAFF. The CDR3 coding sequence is TGTGCCAGCAGCGCAAGACAGTACACTGAAGCTTTCTTT.

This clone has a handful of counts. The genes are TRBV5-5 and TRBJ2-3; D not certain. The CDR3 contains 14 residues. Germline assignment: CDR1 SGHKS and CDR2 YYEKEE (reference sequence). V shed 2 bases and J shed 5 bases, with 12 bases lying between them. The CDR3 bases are TGTGCCAGCAGCTTCGTACAGTATGAAGATACGCAGTATTTT. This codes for CASSFVQYEDTQYF.